A single sample is the source of the 20 T cell receptor beta chains below, sequenced in a study of T cells in Graves' hyperthyroidism and ophthalmopathy. The TCR beta CDR3 regions underwent amplification using RNA transcripts as the source. HTBI primers were employed in a first-round RT-PCR of the TCR CDR3. TCRdb independently ran MiXCR on the multiplex PCR reads; one entry per CDR3 protein. The table records approximately 400,000 distinct CDR3 sequences, 19% of them present only once. The sample taken for sequencing was blood. All receptors derive from a young woman with Graves' hyperthyroidism.

This clonotype has a count of ten or more. The chain joins TRBV10-2 to TRBJ1-5, with TRBD1 identical over 7 bases. Germline trimming cut 6 bases from V and 5 bases from J; bases unmatched to any gene: 1. The CDR3 loop spans 12 amino acids. CDR1 is WSHSY and CDR2 is SAAADI in the germline V gene. In nucleotides, the CDR3 is TGCGCCAGCAGAGGGGGCGATCAGCCCCAGCATTTT. Encoded protein: CASRGGDQPQHF.

This clonotype was counted many times. The junction and the germline gene differ at one end; a read error may be behind it. The rearrangement links TRBV12-3 or TRBV12-4 to TRBJ1-2; D not certain. The CDR3 has 10 residues. The CDR3 is CASSPEVEAF. In nucleotides, the CDR3 is TGTGCCAGCAGTCCCGAGGTAGAGGCCTTC.

This clonotype showed up many times. This chain joins TRBV11-2 and TRBJ1-5; D call uncertain. The CDR3 loop spans 16 amino acids. V was clipped by 5 bases and J by 0 bases, with 14 bases between them. Germline CDR1 and CDR2: SGHAT and FQNNGV. The CDR3 nucleotides are TGTGCCAGCAGCCCGTGGGGATCCTATAGCAATCAGCCCCAGCATTTT. This codes for CASSPWGSYSNQPQHF.

This clonotype was recorded at least ten times. The gene calls are TRBV12-3 or TRBV12-4 and TRBJ1-5; D not resolved. V was pared by 2 bases and J by 7 bases, with 9 bases between. The CDR3 runs to 13 residues. CDR3 coding DNA: TGTGCCAGCAGTTTACCCCCTCTACAGCCCCAGCATTTT. Protein product: CASSLPPLQPQHF.

This clonotype was detected many times. V usage is TRBV27 and J usage is TRBJ2-7; 7 bases match TRBD1. The germline CDR1 and CDR2 sequences are MNHEY and SMNVEV (reference sequence). This CDR3 has 15 amino acids. The J segment lost 6 bases and the V segment lost 6 bases, leaving 14 bases of the junction unmatched. CDR3 in amino acids: CASRLIGQASREQYF. For the CDR3, the DNA is TGTGCCAGCAGATTGATAGGACAGGCCTCTCGCGAGCAGTACTTC.

This clonotype was observed at least ten times. This chain connects TRBV6-5 to TRBJ1-2; 9 bases are a match to TRBD1. The CDR3 totals 13 residues. Losses at the gene ends were 5 bases for V and 7 bases for J; bases not matched to a gene: 5. Germline-derived CDR1 and CDR2 are MNHEY and SVGAGI. CDR3: CASSRTGESGYTF. DNA for the CDR3: TGTGCCAGCAGTCGGACAGGGGAGTCTGGCTACACCTTC.

This clonotype occurred many times. The gene calls are TRBV19 and TRBJ1-2; 12 bases align to TRBD1. Germline trimming cut 3 bases from V and 3 bases from J; bases unmatched to any gene: 5. Looked up from germline, CDR1 is LNHDA and CDR2 is SQIVND (reference sequence). This CDR3 contains 16 residues. CDR3 sequence (DNA): TGTGCCAGTAGTATTTCTGGGACAGGGGGCCACTATGGCTACACCTTC. It codes for CASSISGTGGHYGYTF.

This clonotype was seen a handful of times. This chain uses TRBV4-1 with TRBJ1-5; D is ambiguous. CDR1 is MGHRA and CDR2 is YSYEKL in the germline V gene. V was pared by 1 base and J by 0 bases, with 7 bases between. The CDR3 extends over 15 amino acids. CDR3 sequence: CASSQVEYSNQPQHF. Written as DNA, the CDR3 is TGCGCCAGCAGCCAAGTTGAGTATAGCAATCAGCCCCAGCATTTT.

This clonotype was counted at least ten times. The chain combines TRBV20-1 with TRBJ1-2; a possible D gene is TRBD1 (6 bases). This CDR3 has 13 residues. Trimming cost V 6 bases and J 5 bases, with 16 bases left between them. CDR1 and CDR2 (germline): DFQATT, SNEGSKA (reference sequence). The CDR3 here is CSATNTGLYGYTF. In DNA, the CDR3 is TGCAGTGCCACCAACACAGGGCTGTATGGCTACACCTTC.

The gene calls are TRBV4-1 and TRBJ1-1, with TRBD1 matching over 7 bases. Germline V gives CDR1 MGHRA, CDR2 YSYEKL. V was pared by 0 bases and J by 1 base, with 5 bases of the junction left unmatched. The CDR3 length is 16 residues. The CDR3 DNA reads TGCGCCAGCAGCCAAGATCTGAGACAGGGGAACACTGAAGCTTTCTTT. This codes for CASSQDLRQGNTEAFF.

This clonotype was detected ten times or more. J is TRBJ1-1 and V is TRBV6-2 or TRBV6-3; D unresolved. The CDR3 loop spans 15 amino acids. CDR1 and CDR2 (germline): MNHEY, SVGEGT. Deletions cut 3 bases from V and 5 bases from J, with 16 bases between. The chain's CDR3 is CASSYLGAGSTEAFF. CDR3 DNA sequence: TGTGCCAGCAGTTATCTCGGAGCAGGCAGTACTGAAGCTTTCTTT.

V gene TRBV10-3 combines with J gene TRBJ1-2; maybe TRBD1 (5 bases). V lost 6 bases, J lost 3 bases, and 20 bases lay in between. CDR1 ENHRY and CDR2 SYGVKD come from the germline V gene. There are 16 residues in the CDR3. CDR3 sequence: CAISLSGTTLDYGYTF. CDR3 DNA sequence: TGTGCCATCAGCCTATCCGGGACCACCCTCGACTATGGCTACACCTTC.

On this clonotype: A clone one base away is much larger, so this may be a read error. The J gene is TRBJ2-7, the V gene TRBV5-5, with 8 positions matching TRBD1. Germline CDR1 is SGHKS and CDR2 is YYEKEE (reference sequence). CDR3 length: 13 residues. The CDR3 is CACSADRAYEQYF. The CDR3 DNA reads as TGTGCCTGCAGCGCGGACAGGGCCTACGAGCAGTACTTC.

This clonotype appeared many times. The rearrangement joins TRBV24-1 to TRBJ2-2; 9 positions agree with TRBD1. The CDR3 covers 16 residues. The germline V gene encodes CDR1 KGHDR and CDR2 SFDVKD. With V trimmed by 3 bases and J by 3 bases, 4 bases remained unmatched. The CDR3 coding sequence is TGTGCCACCAGTGATGCTGACAGGGGGGACACCGGGGAGCTGTTTTTT. It encodes CATSDADRGDTGELFF.

There are a few counts of this clonotype. The chain employs TRBV13 and TRBJ2-3; 9 nucleotides agree with TRBD1. CDR3 length equals 16 residues. Germline loops: CDR1 PRHDT, CDR2 FYEKMQ (reference sequence). J was trimmed by 2 bases and V by 4 bases; bases with no gene match: 7. DNA for the CDR3: TGTGCCAGCAGCTCACTACAGGGGGCGCACACAGATACGCAGTATTTT. Encoded protein: CASSSLQGAHTDTQYF.

The table lists this clonotype with many counts. The rearrangement links TRBV11-2 to TRBJ1-5, with D unresolved. V shed 0 bases and J shed 0 bases, with 12 bases lying between them. Germline V lookup: CDR1 SGHAT, CDR2 FQNNGV. The CDR3 sequence is 17 residues long. The CDR3 loop reads CASSLDRVKISNQPQHF. For the CDR3, the DNA is TGTGCCAGCAGCTTAGATCGGGTCAAGATTAGCAATCAGCCCCAGCATTTT.

This clonotype was detected ten times or more. The chain recombines TRBV4-1 with TRBJ2-7; 7 bases are shared with TRBD1. The CDR3 is 15 residues long. The V gene end was trimmed by 1 base and the J gene end by 3 bases; junction bases not matched to a gene: 6. Per the germline V gene, CDR1 is MGHRA and CDR2 is YSYEKL. CDR3 bases: TGCGCCAGCAGCCAAGGACAGGGTACCTTCTACGAGCAGTACTTC. Protein sequence: CASSQGQGTFYEQYF.

This clonotype was counted between two and nine times. This sequence joins TRBV5-1 and TRBJ2-5, with D perhaps being TRBD1 or TRBD2 (6 bases each). Germline lookup yields CDR1 SGHRS and CDR2 YFSETQ. This CDR3 spans 14 amino acids. Trimming left V 0 bases short and J 4 bases short, with 10 bases between. CDR3 protein: CASSLARGGETQYF. In DNA form, the CDR3 reads TGCGCCAGCAGCTTGGCCAGGGGAGGAGAGACCCAGTACTTC.

This clonotype was seen at least ten times. V gene TRBV28 combines with J gene TRBJ2-4; D possibly corresponds to TRBD1 (6 bases). Trimming shortened V by 6 bases and J by 0 bases, and 9 bases separated the two germline ends. Looked up from germline, CDR1 is MDHEN and CDR2 is SYDVKM. The CDR3 consists of 14 residues. The CDR3 DNA reads TGTGCCAGCAGCTACAGGGAAGCCAAAAACATTCAGTACTTC. This encodes CASSYREAKNIQYF.

This clonotype was seen many times. The chain uses TRBV20-1 and TRBJ1-1; possibly TRBD1 for D (5 bases). The germline CDR1 and CDR2 sequences are DFQATT and SNEGSKA (reference sequence). The CDR3 runs to 11 residues. Trimming took off 6 bases at V and 11 bases at J, with 16 bases between the two ends. Here the CDR3 DNA reads TGCAGTGCCACACCGGGACTGACGGCTTTCTTT. Translating it yields CSATPGLTAFF.